This T cell receptor (beta chain) appears in the sequencing data of a study of blood T cell repertoires in COVID-19. Repertoires were generated with immunoSEQ multiplex PCR, while TCRdb's copy carries only in-frame clones and drops some. Among fewer than 350,000 clones listed, approximately 90% were seen once. Germline V CDR1 and CDR2: LNHDA, SQIVND (reference sequence). The CDR3 covers 15 residues. V was clipped by 6 bases and J by 4 bases, with 18 bases between them. The sequencing sample was made of PBMCs or T cells enriched from blood (not recorded which). The chain links TRBV19 to TRBJ1-1, with D maybe TRBD1 (5 bases). The TCR sequence derives from a middle-aged woman who had recovered from COVID-19. The chain's CDR3 is CASSLGSSRGTEAFF. The CDR3 DNA is TGTGCCAGTAGCCTGGGTAGTTCTAGGGGCACTGAAGCTTTCTTT.